The 4 T cell receptor beta chains given below trace back to one sample, sequenced in a study of T cell repertoires in cytomegalovirus infection. From the reads, TCRdb called clonotypes with MiXCR, one entry per CDR3 protein. Seen here are approximately 700,000 distinct CDR3 sequences, roughly 35% observed once, and the top ten hold 2.5% to 3.5%. Source material: PBMCs. The receptor source for this set is a human donor in good health (CMV status not recorded). Some clones in this sample may be carry-over from other donors' samples.

This clonotype has a handful of counts. The chain has TRBV7-8 and TRBJ1-2; D not resolved. The V gene lost 5 bases and the J gene lost 8 bases, with 15 bases spanning the gap. CDR3 length: 13 amino acids. Germline values: CDR1 SGHVS, CDR2 FQNEAQ. The CDR3 DNA is TGTGCCAGCAGCCATAGGGCGGAGCGCGGCTACACCTTC. This sequence encodes CASSHRAERGYTF.

This clonotype was recorded a few times. The chain couples TRBV7-8 to TRBJ2-3; TRBD2 is a possible D gene (6 bases). Germline CDR1 and CDR2: SGHVS and FQNEAQ. Trimming took 5 bases from V and 2 from J, leaving 8 bases between them. The CDR3 consists of 13 residues. As DNA, the CDR3 is TGTGCCAGCAGCAGGACTATCACAGATACGCAGTATTTT. Translating gives CASSRTITDTQYF.

This clonotype was found many times. The gene calls are TRBV7-6 and TRBJ2-1; 10 nucleotides align to TRBD2. Germline CDR1 SGHVS, CDR2 FNYEAQ. Trimming at V came to 5 bases and at J to 3 bases, leaving 7 bases not matched to a gene. The CDR3 spans 16 residues. The CDR3: CASSLAGLARYNEQFF. CDR3 nucleotides: TGTGCCAGCAGCCTGGCGGGACTAGCGCGCTACAATGAGCAGTTCTTC.

The chain employs TRBV20-1 and TRBJ1-2, with D maybe TRBD1 (6 bases). The CDR3 sequence is 12 residues long. The V gene's germline CDR1 is DFQATT and CDR2 SNEGSKA (reference sequence). V lost 6 bases to trimming and J lost 8 bases, with 16 bases between them. The CDR3 DNA reads TGCAGTGCAGCCACAGGGATCGGGGGCTACACCTTC. Encoded protein: CSAATGIGGYTF.